The 13 T cell receptor beta chains presented below share a single source sample, sequenced in a study of Ad26.COV2.S vaccination and SARS-CoV-2 variants. Regarding treatment: around 19 received Ad26.COV2.S at low or high dose, single or two shots; 5 received placebo; per-sample allocation not given. Sampling took place 63 days after the first vaccine or placebo injection. The table came from immunoSEQ multiplex PCR; TCRdb's copy has only in-frame clones and leaves some out. The data hold about half a million clones, with about 88% observed a single time. The sequenced sample was peripheral blood, obtained in a trial of Ad26.COV2.S vaccine versus placebo. Receptors originate from a person between 18 and 59 years old who received the Ad26.COV2.S COVID-19 vaccine or a placebo.

This clone was found a few times. CDR3 protein: CASSPGTGGMGTEAFF. DNA of the CDR3: TGTGCCAGCAGCCCCGGGACAGGGGGCATGGGCACTGAAGCTTTCTTT. V and J are TRBV7-9 and TRBJ1-1; the match to TRBD1 covers 12 bases. Germline CDR1 reads SEHNR; CDR2 reads FQNEAQ (reference sequence). The CDR3 covers 16 residues. Trimming took 5 bases from V and 4 from J; bases not matched to a gene: 8.

V usage is TRBV2 and J usage is TRBJ2-1, with TRBD2 matching 12 bases. Germline V gene data show CDR1 as SNHLY and CDR2 as FYNNEI. Trimming at V came to 4 bases and at J to 3 bases, leaving 13 bases not matched to a gene. This CDR3 region has 19 residues. CDR3 amino acids: CASSGASGGDRNNYNEQFF. CDR3 bases: TGTGCCAGCAGTGGCGCTAGCGGGGGGGACCGCAATAACTACAATGAGCAGTTCTTC.

The rearrangement joins TRBV9 to TRBJ2-5; the match to TRBD1 covers 7 bases. CDR3 length: 14 amino acids. The V gene end was trimmed by 0 bases and the J gene end by 5 bases; junction bases not matched to a gene: 4. The germline V gene has CDR1 SGDLS and CDR2 YYNGEE. In DNA, the CDR3 is TGTGCCAGCAGCGTAGGTTTACAGGGGGAGACCCAGTACTTC. Translation: CASSVGLQGETQYF.

The rearrangement uses TRBV12-3 or TRBV12-4 and TRBJ1-2; 8 bases line up with TRBD1. The CDR3 loop spans 13 amino acids. Losses at the gene ends were 3 bases for V and 8 bases for J; bases not matched to a gene: 5. This CDR3 reads CASSLDRARGYTF. CDR3 bases: TGTGCCAGCAGTTTGGACAGGGCAAGGGGCTACACCTTC.

This chain links TRBV9 with TRBJ2-1; no clear D. CDR3 length: 16 amino acids. CDR1 and CDR2 (germline): SGDLS, YYNGEE. The V gene lost 6 bases and the J gene lost 4 bases, with 20 bases spanning the gap. CDR3 nucleotide sequence: TGTGCCAGCAAGTGTGGCTCGACTTTGACTTACAATGAGCAGTTCTTC. It is translated as CASKCGSTLTYNEQFF.

V usage is TRBV5-1 and J usage is TRBJ2-2; no reliable D call. The ends were cut back, 4 bases at V and 1 base at J, with 5 bases in the middle. Germline V gene lookup returns CDR1 SGHRS and CDR2 YFSETQ. The CDR3 covers 13 residues. CDR3 region: CASSMQNTGELFF. As DNA, the CDR3 is TGCGCCAGCAGCATGCAGAACACCGGGGAGCTGTTTTTT. Variable domain in full (rest from reference TRBV5-1 and TRBJ2-2): KAGVTQTPRYLIKTRGQQVTLSCSPISGHRSVSWYQQTPGQGLQFLFEYFSETQRNKGNFPGRFSGRQFSNSRSEMNVSTLELGDSALYLCASSMQNTGELFFGEGSRLTVL.

V gene TRBV7-9 combines with J gene TRBJ2-6; tentative D call: TRBD2 (7 bases). Germline V CDR1 and CDR2: SEHNR, FQNEAQ (reference sequence). This CDR3 is 19 amino acids long. V lost 5 bases to trimming and J lost 2 bases, with 22 bases between them. The CDR3 is CASSQLRTRGGAGANVLTF. As DNA, the CDR3 is TGTGCCAGCAGCCAACTGAGGACTAGGGGGGGCGCTGGGGCCAACGTCCTGACTTTC.

The chain links TRBV5-1 to TRBJ2-2, with D unclear. The CDR3 contains 15 residues. V gave up 5 bases and J gave up 6 bases, with 17 bases separating them. Germline values: CDR1 SGHRS, CDR2 YFSETQ. The CDR3: CASSLSPLAAGELFF. The CDR3 bases are TGCGCCAGCAGTTTATCGCCCCTTGCCGCCGGGGAGCTGTTTTTT.

The V gene is TRBV6-5, the J gene TRBJ1-5; tentative D call: TRBD1 (6 bases). There are 15 residues in the CDR3. With 5 bases removed from V and 0 bases from J, the gap between germline ends came to 11 bases. Per germline, CDR1 MNHEY and CDR2 SVGAGI. This CDR3 reads CASSHGQNSNQPQHF. The CDR3 nucleotides are TGTGCCAGCAGTCATGGACAGAATAGCAATCAGCCCCAGCATTTT.

The rearrangement links TRBV7-2 to TRBJ2-6; D is unresolved. The V and J ends lost 2 bases and 0 bases respectively, with 5 bases between them. The CDR3 runs to 15 residues. Germline V gene sequence: CDR1 SGHTA, CDR2 FQGNSA. The CDR3 DNA sequence: TGTGCCAGCAGCTTATTGCTCTCTGGGGCCAACGTCCTGACTTTC. Its translation: CASSLLLSGANVLTF.

V gene TRBV6-5 combines with J gene TRBJ2-3; TRBD1 might be the D (5 bases). CDR1 is MNHEY and CDR2 is SVGAGI in the germline V gene. The CDR3 contains 10 residues. Trimming pared 10 bases from V and 5 bases from J, leaving 7 bases between. CDR3 loop: CATRGDTQYF. CDR3 DNA: TGTGCCACAAGGGGAGATACGCAGTATTTT.

V usage is TRBV7-9 and J usage is TRBJ2-2; TRBD2 agrees at 10 bases. With V trimmed by 1 base and J by 4 bases, 3 bases remained unmatched. The CDR3 loop spans 16 amino acids. Germline V lookup: CDR1 SEHNR, CDR2 FQNEAQ (reference sequence). The CDR3 DNA is TGTGCCAGCAGCTTAGTACTAGCGGGAATCACCGGGGAGCTGTTTTTT. The encoded protein is CASSLVLAGITGELFF.

The chain uses TRBV11-2 and TRBJ2-6, with D unclear. This CDR3 has 19 residues. Trimming pared 2 bases from V and 2 bases from J, leaving 19 bases between. The germline CDR1 and CDR2 sequences are SGHAT and FQNNGV. The CDR3 DNA reads TGTGCCAGCAGCTTATTTCCCCCCCGAAATCTGCCTGGGGCCAACGTCCTGACTTTC. Translated, it gives CASSLFPPRNLPGANVLTF.